The clone carrying this T cell receptor beta chain was counted a few times. The sample belongs to a study of T-cell reconstitution after alpha-beta-depleted transplantation in children. This sample's TCRbeta library carried unique molecular identifier barcodes. TCRdb re-analysed the PCR reads in MiXCR, keeping a single row per CDR3 protein. The data show hundreds of thousands of distinct CDR3 sequences, with 16% seen just once and 1.1% held by the top ten. CDR1 SGHRS and CDR2 YFSETQ come from the germline V gene. V gave up 2 bases and J gave up 2 bases, with 10 bases separating them. CDR3 length equals 15 residues.

The sequence came from a human donor who donated a stem cell graft to a child with acute myeloid leukemia. The sample was PBMCs from the stem cell graft donor, taken from the stem cell graft. The gene calls are TRBV5-1 and TRBJ2-2; D unclear. CDR3 amino acids: CASSFHWANTGELFF. CDR3 in DNA: TGCGCCAGCAGCTTTCACTGGGCCAACACCGGGGAGCTGTTTTTT.